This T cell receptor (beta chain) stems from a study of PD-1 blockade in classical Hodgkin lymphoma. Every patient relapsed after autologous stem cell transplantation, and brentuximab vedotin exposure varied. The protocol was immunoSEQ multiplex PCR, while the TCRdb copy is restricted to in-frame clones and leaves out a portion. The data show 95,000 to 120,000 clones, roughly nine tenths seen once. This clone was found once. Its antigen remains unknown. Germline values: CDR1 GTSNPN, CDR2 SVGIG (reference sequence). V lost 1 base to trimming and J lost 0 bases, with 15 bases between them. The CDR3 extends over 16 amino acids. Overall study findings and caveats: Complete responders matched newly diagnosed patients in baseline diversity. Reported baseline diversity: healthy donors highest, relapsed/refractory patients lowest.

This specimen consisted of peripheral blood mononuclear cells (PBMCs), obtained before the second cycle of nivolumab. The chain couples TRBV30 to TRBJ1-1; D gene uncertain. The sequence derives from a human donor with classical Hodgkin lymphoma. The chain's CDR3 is CAWSGRRFSMNTEAFF. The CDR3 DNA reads TGTGCCTGGAGTGGGCGGAGGTTTTCTATGAACACTGAAGCTTTCTTT.